Listed below are T cell receptor beta chains from one sample, sequenced in a study of shared clonotypes between healthy human individuals. Method: immunoSEQ multiplex PCR; TCRdb's copy keeps in-frame clones and lacks some. Among some 500,000 clones listed, around 96% were seen once. The sample taken for sequencing was naive CD4+ T cells sorted from blood. These receptors all come from a woman in her 30s in good health. CDR3s include the opening cysteine and the closing phenylalanine or tryptophan. A D gene is named only where the DNA matches it firmly.

D gene: -; J gene: TRBJ1-2; V gene: TRBV5-5; CDR3 DNA: TGTGCCAGCAGCTCGTTCGGGGTACGGGGCTACACCTTC; CDR3 protein: CASSSFGVRGYTF
D gene: -; J gene: TRBJ1-1; V gene: TRBV27; CDR3 DNA: TGTGCCAGCAGTCAAGGGCTGAACACTGAAGCTTTCTTT; CDR3 protein: CASSQGLNTEAFF
D gene: -; J gene: TRBJ2-7; V gene: TRBV5-1; CDR3 DNA: TGCGCCAGCAGCTTGGCCAGTGCCAATAACGAGCAGTACTTC; CDR3 protein: CASSLASANNEQYF
D gene: -; J gene: TRBJ2-7; V gene: TRBV6-5; CDR3 DNA: TGTGCCAGCAGTTCCCGGGGCACATACGAGCAGTACTTC; CDR3 protein: CASSSRGTYEQYF
D gene: -; J gene: TRBJ2-6; V gene: TRBV6-1; CDR3 DNA: TGTGCCAGCAGTGCCTACAGGGCTGGGGCCAACGTCCTGACTTTC; CDR3 protein: CASSAYRAGANVLTF
D gene: -; J gene: TRBJ2-7; V gene: TRBV7-9; CDR3 DNA: TGTGCCAGCAGCTTAATGCGACAGCGAGCCTACGAGCAGTACTTC; CDR3 protein: CASSLMRQRAYEQYF
D gene: TRBD1; J gene: TRBJ1-1; V gene: TRBV27; CDR3 DNA: TGTGCCAGCAGTTTATACAGGGGACGACACCGCACTGAAGCTTTCTTT; CDR3 protein: CASSLYRGRHRTEAFF
D gene: TRBD2; J gene: TRBJ2-7; V gene: TRBV30; CDR3 DNA: TGTGCCTGGAGAGTTAGCGGGTTCAGCTCCTACGAGCAGTACTTC; CDR3 protein: CAWRVSGFSSYEQYF
D gene: -; J gene: TRBJ2-5; V gene: TRBV6-5; CDR3 DNA: TGTGCCAGCAGTTCTCGGAGGCAAGAGACCCAGTACTTC; CDR3 protein: CASSSRRQETQYF
D gene: TRBD1; J gene: TRBJ1-4; V gene: TRBV19; CDR3 DNA: TGTGCCAGTAGCGGCACCGGGACAGGGGTTGAAAAACTGTTTTTT; CDR3 protein: CASSGTGTGVEKLFF
D gene: TRBD1; J gene: TRBJ1-5; V gene: TRBV18; CDR3 DNA: TGTGCCAGCTCACCCCAGACAGGGGGCGGCAATCAGCCCCAGCATTTT; CDR3 protein: CASSPQTGGGNQPQHF
D gene: -; J gene: TRBJ2-7; V gene: TRBV2; CDR3 DNA: TGTGCCAGCTGTCGTCAGGGTAGTGTACACGAGCAGTACTTC; CDR3 protein: CASCRQGSVHEQYF
D gene: TRBD1; J gene: TRBJ1-5; V gene: TRBV28; CDR3 DNA: TGTGCCAGCTCAACCGGACAGGGTAGCAATCAGCCCCAGCATTTT; CDR3 protein: CASSTGQGSNQPQHF
D gene: -; J gene: TRBJ2-7; V gene: TRBV2; CDR3 DNA: TGTGCCAGCAGCTTGACCTACGAGCAGTACTTC; CDR3 protein: CASSLTYEQYF
D gene: TRBD2; J gene: TRBJ2-1; V gene: TRBV5-6; CDR3 DNA: TGTGCCAGCAGCCGGTCGGGAGGTGGTCACAATGAGCAGTTCTTC; CDR3 protein: CASSRSGGGHNEQFF
D gene: -; J gene: TRBJ2-7; V gene: TRBV19; CDR3 DNA: TGTGCCAGTAGTATAGATGGGGACGGGGGCTACGAGCAGTACTTC; CDR3 protein: CASSIDGDGGYEQYF